A single sample gave rise to the 8 T cell receptor beta chains below, sequenced in a study of shared clonotypes between healthy human individuals. Clones were read by immunoSEQ multiplex PCR, and TCRdb kept only the in-frame ones, dropping some. The sample lists millions of clones, 85% to 95% seen once, with roughly 0.13% in the top ten. Sequenced material: naive CD4+ T cells sorted from blood. Subset described: CD45RA+ positively selected. The receptors here all came from a man younger than 35 in good health.

Comments on this clone: One end of the junction fails to match germline, which may point to a read error. Other nucleotide sequences from this sample produce the same CDR3. The rearrangement links TRBV7-2 to TRBJ2-7; 11 nucleotides line up with TRBD2. Germline values: CDR1 SGHTA, CDR2 FQGNSA. The CDR3 is made up of 14 amino acids. The CDR3 DNA reads as TGTGCCAGCAGCCTAGCGGGAGGTACCTACGAGCAGTACTTC. This sequence encodes CASSLAGGTYEQYF.

The chain has TRBV12-5 and TRBJ2-1, with 7 bases fitting TRBD1. Germline V gene data show CDR1 as LGHNT and CDR2 as FRNRAP. V shed 5 bases and J 0 bases; nucleotides not matched to a gene: 4. The CDR3 is 15 amino acids. The CDR3 protein is CASGMGQSSYNEQFF. CDR3 DNA sequence: TGTGCTAGTGGTATGGGACAGAGCTCCTACAATGAGCAGTTCTTC.

The V gene is TRBV7-2, the J gene TRBJ1-6, with 10 nucleotides matching TRBD1. The V and J ends lost 8 bases and 7 bases, in that order; junction bases with no gene match: 8. There are 15 residues in the CDR3. In germline, CDR1 is SGHTA, CDR2 FQGNSA. Here the CDR3 DNA reads TGTGCCAGCGGCCCCCGGACAGGGGGGAATTCACCCCTCCACTTT. Residues: CASGPRTGGNSPLHF.

The rearrangement links TRBV28 to TRBJ1-4; the D gene is possibly TRBD1 (6 bases). The germline V and J ends were trimmed by 4 bases and 7 bases, with 16 bases remaining between them. This CDR3 contains 15 residues. Germline V lookup: CDR1 MDHEN, CDR2 SYDVKM. The CDR3 region is CASSSGTGLFEKLFF. Here the CDR3 DNA reads TGTGCCAGCAGTTCCGGAACAGGGCTCTTTGAAAAACTGTTTTTT.

V is TRBV30 and J is TRBJ2-1; D is ambiguous. Deletions cut 0 bases from V and 6 bases from J, with 15 bases between. The CDR3 contains 15 residues. Germline-derived CDR1 and CDR2 are GTSNPN and SVGIG (reference sequence). The CDR3: CAWSVRLDPRNEQFF. In DNA form, the CDR3 reads TGTGCCTGGAGTGTTCGGCTAGACCCGCGCAATGAGCAGTTCTTC.

Note on this clone: A read error may explain this, as a much larger clone is one base away. The chain uses TRBV7-9 and TRBJ1-1; 7 positions agree with TRBD1. The CDR3 extends over 13 amino acids. V lost 6 bases, J lost 1 base, and 2 bases stayed unmatched. The germline V gene has CDR1 SEHNR and CDR2 FQNEAQ (reference sequence). The CDR3, as DNA: TGTGCCAGCAGAGGACAGGAGAACACTGAAGCTTTCTTT. Translated, it gives CASRGQENTEAFF.

This clone turned up a few times. J is TRBJ1-3 and V is TRBV7-7; tentative D call: TRBD1 (5 bases). The CDR3 sequence is 16 residues long. The germline V gene has CDR1 SSHAT and CDR2 FNYEAQ (reference sequence). CDR3 region: CASSLGDGGSGNTIYF. The CDR3 bases are TGTGCTAGCTCTCTGGGGGACGGTGGCTCTGGAAACACCATATATTTT. The entire variable domain, with the rest obtained from reference TRBV7-7 and TRBJ1-3, is as follows: GAGVSQSPRYKVTKRGQDVTLRCDPISSHATLYWYQQALGQGPEFLTYFNYEAQPDKSGLPSDRFSAERPEGSISTLTIQRTEQRDSAMYRCASSLGDGGSGNTIYFGEGSWLTVV.

This chain links TRBV5-1 with TRBJ2-7; TRBD1 matches 9 bases. Germline values: CDR1 SGHRS, CDR2 YFSETQ. V dropped 4 bases and J dropped 2; count of bases not matched to a gene: 13. This CDR3 comprises 17 residues. CDR3 coding DNA: TGCGCCAGCAGCAGAATCCCCGGGACAGGGACAACCTACGAGCAGTACTTC. Protein: CASSRIPGTGTTYEQYF.